This T cell receptor (beta chain) was captured by sequencing in a study of cytomegalovirus exposure and HLA in healthy donors. Study findings and constraints: Later work found most CMV-associated TCR beta chains apparently HLA-restricted. Later analysis revealed greater clonal expansion in HLA-associated TCR beta chains than in equally common others.

As regards this clone: The target antigen is unknown.

Both 60 Vbeta primers and 13 Jbeta primers went into the PCR. TCRdb's table, derived via immunoSEQ multiplex PCR, lists solely in-frame clones and lacks some. The sample consists of some 100,000 clones, 79% of them appearing once. The CDR3 loop spans 13 amino acids. The germline V gene has CDR1 MNHEY and CDR2 SVGAGI. Trimming took 0 bases from V and 8 from J, leaving 10 bases between them. Sequencing was carried out using PBMCs. The TCR sequence derives from a male donor in good health and CMV-seropositive. The V and J genes are TRBV6-5 and TRBJ1-2; D is undetermined. CDR3 bases: TGTGCCAGCAGTTACTCGCCAGCACAGGGCTACACCTTC. Its protein product is CASSYSPAQGYTF.